This T cell receptor (beta chain) comes out of a study of T cell repertoires in cytomegalovirus infection. TCRdb recomputed calls from the reads with MiXCR, one row per CDR3 protein. The sample lists fewer than 200,000 distinct CDR3 sequences; roughly 20% were seen once. The germline V gene has CDR1 SGHNT and CDR2 YYREEE (reference sequence). Trimming pared 0 bases from V and 9 bases from J, leaving 10 bases between. This CDR3 comprises 14 residues. This clonotype was counted at least ten times. Sequenced material: PBMCs. The TCR comes from a human donor in good health (CMV status not recorded). Some clones in this sample may be carry-over from other donors' samples. The V call is TRBV5-4, the J call TRBJ1-6; a weak D match, TRBD1 (5 bases). The CDR3 protein is CASSLGGDRSPLHF. For the CDR3, the DNA is TGTGCCAGCAGCTTGGGGGGGGACCGTTCACCCCTCCACTTT.